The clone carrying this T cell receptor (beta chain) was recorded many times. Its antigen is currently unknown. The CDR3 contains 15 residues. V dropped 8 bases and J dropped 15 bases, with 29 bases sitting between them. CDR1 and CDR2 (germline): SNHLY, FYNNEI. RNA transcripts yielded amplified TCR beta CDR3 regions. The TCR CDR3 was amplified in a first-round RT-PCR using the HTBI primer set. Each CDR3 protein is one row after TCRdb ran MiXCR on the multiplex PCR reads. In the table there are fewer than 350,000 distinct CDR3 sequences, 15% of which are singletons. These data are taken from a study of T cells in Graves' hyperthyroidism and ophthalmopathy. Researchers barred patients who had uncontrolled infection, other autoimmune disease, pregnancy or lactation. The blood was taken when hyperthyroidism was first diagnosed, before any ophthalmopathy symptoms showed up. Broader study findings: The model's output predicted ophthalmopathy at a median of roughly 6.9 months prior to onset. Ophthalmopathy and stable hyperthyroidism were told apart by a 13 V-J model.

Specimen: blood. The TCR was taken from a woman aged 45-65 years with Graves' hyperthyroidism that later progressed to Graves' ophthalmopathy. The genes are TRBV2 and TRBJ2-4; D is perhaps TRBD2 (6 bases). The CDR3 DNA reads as TGTGCCAGCGGGGAGACTCGGGACTCTATGGGGAATTGGTACTTC. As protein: CASGETRDSMGNWYF.